Listed below are T cell receptor beta chains from one sample, sequenced in a study of shared clonotypes between healthy human individuals. TCRdb's copy holds only in-frame clones and misses some; the assay was immunoSEQ multiplex PCR. Of about 1.1 million clones listed, about 80% were seen once; the top ten hold more than 0.5%. Sequencing was done on a sample of memory CD4+ T cells from PBMCs. The receptors shown here come from a man between 18 and 35 years old in good health. Some clones in this sample may be carry-over from other donors' samples. Both conserved end residues are part of each CDR3. A D gene is named only where the DNA matches it firmly. Only part of the rows carry a size: once, few, many, or a class if the clone is expanded.

D: TRBD2; J: TRBJ2-7; size: -; V: TRBV13; DNA: TGTGCCAGCAGCCCGCCGGGACTAGCGGGAGGGGTCGAGCAGTACTTC; CDR3: CASSPPGLAGGVEQYF
D: TRBD2; J: TRBJ2-5; size: -; V: TRBV19; DNA: TGTGCCAGTAGTCCCAGCGGGAGGGAGACCCAGTACTTC; CDR3: CASSPSGRETQYF
D: -; J: TRBJ1-1; size: few; V: TRBV11-2; DNA: TGTGCCAGCAGCTTCGTAGGGGGGCGAAGGAACACTGAAGCTTTCTTT; CDR3: CASSFVGGRRNTEAFF
D: -; J: TRBJ2-7; size: few; V: TRBV5-1; DNA: TGCGCCAGCAGCTTCATGCGGCAGGGTCACGAGCAGTACTTC; CDR3: CASSFMRQGHEQYF
D: TRBD2; J: TRBJ2-2; size: -; V: TRBV6-1; DNA: TGTGCCAGCACCCTAATTCGGGGGGCCGGGGAGCTGTTTTTT; CDR3: CASTLIRGAGELFF
D: TRBD1; J: TRBJ1-2; size: once; V: TRBV18; DNA: TGTGCCAGCTCACCGGGACAGAATAACTATGGCTACACCTTC; CDR3: CASSPGQNNYGYTF
D: TRBD2; J: TRBJ2-7; size: -; V: TRBV28; DNA: TGTGCCAGCCGAGGGGCTAGCGGGGGCTCCTACGAGCAGTACTTC; CDR3: CASRGASGGSYEQYF
D: -; J: TRBJ2-2; size: -; V: TRBV2; DNA: TGTGCCAGCAGTACCTACAGGGACGGGGAGCTGTTTTTT; CDR3: CASSTYRDGELFF
D: -; J: TRBJ1-1; size: -; V: TRBV7-8; DNA: TGTGCCAGCAGCTTTGGGATAGGACGGCCCGAGGGCACTGAAGCTTTCTTT; CDR3: CASSFGIGRPEGTEAFF
D: TRBD2; J: TRBJ2-1; size: -; V: TRBV28; DNA: TGTGCCAGCAGCTCTGGACTAGCGGGAGCCCAATATGAGCAGTTCTTC; CDR3: CASSSGLAGAQYEQFF
D: -; J: TRBJ2-5; size: -; V: TRBV6-6; DNA: TGTGCCAGCGCTAAACAGGGCCAAGAGACCCAGTACTTC; CDR3: CASAKQGQETQYF